These 9 T cell receptor beta chains originate from one sample sequenced in a study of blood T cell repertoires in COVID-19. Produced via immunoSEQ multiplex PCR; TCRdb's table is partial and in-frame only. The data contain around 130,000 clones, 77% of them singletons. Sequences were obtained from peripheral blood. The receptors come from a man at least 80 years old with acute or convalescent COVID-19.

The chain uses TRBV4-1 and TRBJ1-5; 7 positions agree with TRBD1. CDR3 length: 15 amino acids. The V gene end was trimmed by 3 bases and the J gene end by 4 bases; junction bases not matched to a gene: 6. Germline V gives CDR1 MGHRA, CDR2 YSYEKL. The CDR3 DNA is TGCGCCAGCAGCCAGGCGGGACAGTCAAATCAGCCCCAGCATTTT. This encodes CASSQAGQSNQPQHF.

V gene TRBV5-1 combines with J gene TRBJ2-1, with TRBD2 as a possible D gene (6 bases). CDR1 and CDR2 (germline): SGHRS, YFSETQ. V was clipped by 0 bases and J by 0 bases, with 13 bases between them. There are 17 residues in the CDR3. The CDR3: CASSLGGTGSSYNEQFF. The CDR3 DNA is TGCGCCAGCAGCTTGGGGGGGACTGGCAGCTCCTACAATGAGCAGTTCTTC.

This chain uses TRBV28 with TRBJ2-3; no firm D call. The CDR3 loop spans 15 amino acids. The V and J ends lost 2 bases and 2 bases respectively, with 11 bases between them. CDR1 and CDR2 from the germline V gene are MDHEN and SYDVKM. The CDR3, as DNA: TGTGCCAGCAGTTTACCCGCGGATCTCACAGATACGCAGTATTTT. Translating it yields CASSLPADLTDTQYF.

The J gene is TRBJ2-2, the V gene TRBV5-5; D may be TRBD1 (5 bases). The V gene lost 2 bases and the J gene lost 5 bases, with 13 bases spanning the gap. The CDR3 extends over 15 amino acids. CDR1 SGHKS and CDR2 YYEKEE come from the germline V gene (reference sequence). CDR3 in amino acids: CASSFRSTGTGELFF. DNA for the CDR3: TGTGCCAGCAGCTTTAGGTCCACAGGTACCGGGGAGCTGTTTTTT.

The chain uses TRBV2 and TRBJ2-2; TRBD2 might be the D (6 bases). From germline, CDR1 is SNHLY and CDR2 FYNNEI. This CDR3 is 13 amino acids long. V lost 7 bases and J lost 8, with 14 bases in between. CDR3 bases: TGTGCCAGCATTCGGAGCGGGCCGGGGGAGCTGTTTTTT. Translation: CASIRSGPGELFF.

The chain links TRBV5-6 to TRBJ1-1; 10 bases fit TRBD1. Germline V gene lookup returns CDR1 SGHDT and CDR2 YYEEEE. The V and J ends lost 4 bases and 4 bases, in that order; junction bases with no gene match: 4. The CDR3 is 14 amino acids. The CDR3 DNA reads as TGTGCCAGCAGCATCGACAGGGGGCGCACTGAAGCTTTCTTT. Residues: CASSIDRGRTEAFF.

This clone was seen a handful of times. The chain has TRBV7-6 and TRBJ2-5; 8 bases agree with TRBD2. The CDR3 totals 14 residues. Germline V gives CDR1 SGHVS, CDR2 FNYEAQ. V gave up 3 bases and J gave up 6 bases; unmatched junction bases: 6. In DNA form, the CDR3 reads TGTGCCAGCAGCTTGCCCGGGGGGGCCCAGACCCAGTACTTC. Protein: CASSLPGGAQTQYF.

The chain joins TRBV27 to TRBJ2-3, with 10 bases fitting TRBD1. This CDR3 has 22 residues. Trimming at V came to 2 bases and at J to 3 bases, leaving 23 bases not matched to a gene. Germline V gene sequence: CDR1 MNHEY, CDR2 SMNVEV (reference sequence). CDR3 sequence reads: CASSLVGPRQGAWGSSTDTQYF. The DNA for the CDR3 is TGTGCCAGCAGTTTAGTCGGTCCGCGACAGGGGGCGTGGGGGTCCTCGACAGATACGCAGTATTTT.

This clone is classed as medium-sized (0.01 to 0.1%). The chain recombines TRBV13 with TRBJ2-2; tentatively, D is TRBD1 (6 bases). Trimming removed 8 bases from V and 0 bases from J, with 13 bases in between. Per the germline V gene, CDR1 is PRHDT and CDR2 is FYEKMQ (reference sequence). The CDR3 contains 15 residues. Here the CDR3 reads CASHLRGANTGELFF. The CDR3 nucleotides read TGTGCCAGCCACCTCAGGGGAGCGAACACCGGGGAGCTGTTTTTT.